The table lists the clone carrying this T cell receptor beta chain with a few counts. Its antigen is as yet unknown. The CDR3 goes on 3 residues after the read ends, and that part is filled in from the germline J gene. This sample is part of a study of T cell clonality in common variable immunodeficiency. Here immunoSEQ multiplex PCR was the method, and the copy in TCRdb shows in-frame clones only, minus some. This sample carries tens of thousands of clones, none of them present only once. The CDR3 has 12 amino acids. Germline-derived CDR1 and CDR2 are KGHSH and LQKENI. General study points: Compared with controls, CVID subjects had fewer shared TCRbeta clones. Fewer deletions and N-nucleotide insertions were reportedly seen in common variable immunodeficiency TCR beta sequences. T cell subpopulation sequencing would be needed to explain CVID clonality.

The chain uses TRBV18 and TRBJ1-2; 7 bases align to TRBD1. The clonotype originates from a person aged 18 to 69 in good health. Sequenced sample: peripheral blood mononuclear cells. CDR3 protein: CASSLNRGGYTF. The sequenced CDR3 bases are TGTGCCAGCTCACTTAACAGGGGCGGC.